This T cell receptor beta chain was recorded in a study of cytomegalovirus exposure and HLA in healthy donors. General study points: The majority of CMV-associated TCR beta chains were reported as apparently HLA-restricted in a later analysis.

CDR1 and CDR2 from the germline V gene are ENHRY and SYGVKD. The CDR3 sequence is 17 residues long. V lost 3 bases and J 0 bases, leaving 16 bases between the germline ends. The PCR employed 60 Vbeta primers together with 13 Jbeta primers. TCRdb keeps only in-frame clones here, not all; method: immunoSEQ multiplex PCR. The sample consists of about 120,000 clones, 55% to 65% of them appearing once. For this clone: Its antigen is unknown.

The receptor was isolated from a man aged 40-50 years in good health and CMV-seropositive. This rearrangement joins TRBV10-3 to TRBJ2-3; D uncertain. Sequenced material: PBMCs. The CDR3 protein is CAISEVGPATSTDTQYF. As DNA, the CDR3 is TGTGCCATCAGTGAAGTTGGCCCCGCAACAAGCACAGATACGCAGTATTTT.